The 24 T cell receptor beta chains listed next were all sequenced from one sample in a study of cytomegalovirus exposure and HLA in healthy donors. Primers for the PCR totalled 60 Vbeta and 13 Jbeta. Only in-frame clones appear in the TCRdb table, and some are missing; sequencing was by immunoSEQ multiplex PCR. This sample has about 150,000 clones, with about 60% found just once. The sample was PBMCs. The receptors stem from a woman aged 60-70 years in good health and CMV-seropositive.

The genes are TRBV19 and TRBJ1-2, with 8 bases lining up with TRBD1. The CDR3 consists of 15 residues. The germline gives CDR1 LNHDA, CDR2 SQIVND (reference sequence). After removal of 8 bases from V and 4 bases from J, the junction contained 12 bases not matched to a gene. The CDR3 nucleotides are TGTGCCAGTGGAAACAGGGGGGGACCGTCCTATGGCTACACCTTC. Translated: CASGNRGGPSYGYTF.

The table lists this clone with a few counts. The V and J genes are TRBV5-1 and TRBJ2-2; unclear D gene. The germline CDR1 and CDR2 sequences are SGHRS and YFSETQ. The length of the CDR3 is 15 residues. Trimming shortened V by 0 bases and J by 2 bases, and 8 bases separated the two germline ends. As DNA, the CDR3 is TGCGCCAGCAGCTTGGCCTTACAAAACACCGGGGAGCTGTTTTTT. This translates into CASSLALQNTGELFF. The complete variable domain, with remaining parts taken from reference TRBV5-1 and TRBJ2-2, reads KAGVTQTPRYLIKTRGQQVTLSCSPISGHRSVSWYQQTPGQGLQFLFEYFSETQRNKGNFPGRFSGRQFSNSRSEMNVSTLELGDSALYLCASSLALQNTGELFFGEGSRLTVL.

The chain uses TRBV29-1 and TRBJ2-5, with D maybe TRBD2 (5 bases). The germline CDR1 and CDR2 sequences are SQVTM and ANQGSEA. The CDR3 length is 8 residues. The CDR3 region is CPGETQYF. In DNA form, the CDR3 reads TGCCCGGGGGAGACCCAGTACTTC.

Points on this clone: One junction end does not reproduce the germline sequence, and a read error may be involved. The V call is TRBV28, the J call TRBJ1-1; D ambiguous. The CDR3 covers 14 residues. Germline CDR1 and CDR2: MDHEN and SYDVKM. The CDR3 DNA sequence: TGTGCCAGCAGTACCCAACAGATGAACGCTGAAGCTTTCTTT. This gives the protein CASSTQQMNAEAFF.

The rearrangement joins TRBV18 to TRBJ1-5, with TRBD1 matching over 8 bases. Germline CDR1 KGHSH, CDR2 LQKENI. This CDR3 contains 15 residues. The trim removed 3 bases at V and 10 bases at J, leaving 11 bases unmatched. DNA of the CDR3: TGTGCCAGCTCACCCCACCAGGGGGCGGGAAGACCCCAGCATTTT. It codes for CASSPHQGAGRPQHF.

Here the CDR3 DNA reads TGTGCCAGCAGCTCGGACAGGGGAAATGAGCAGTTCTTC. This gives the protein CASSSDRGNEQFF. The chain is built from TRBV11-2 and TRBJ2-1, with 9 bases fitting TRBD1. The J segment lost 7 bases and the V segment lost 4 bases, leaving 2 bases of the junction unmatched. Germline V CDR1 and CDR2: SGHAT, FQNNGV. The CDR3 contains 13 residues.

V and J are TRBV7-8 and TRBJ2-3; 10 bases agree with TRBD2. The CDR3 is 17 amino acids. The V gene's germline CDR1 is SGHVS and CDR2 FQNEAQ. The V gene end was trimmed by 6 bases and the J gene end by 3 bases; junction bases not matched to a gene: 12. Here the CDR3 reads CASSLRPSGSGTDTQYF. As DNA, the CDR3 is TGTGCCAGCAGTCTCAGACCTAGCGGGAGTGGTACAGATACGCAGTATTTT.

CDR3 DNA sequence: TGTGCCCTAGGGGCAGGGTTGGTTACTGAAGCTTTCTTT. It codes for CALGAGLVTEAFF. V is TRBV7-8 and J is TRBJ1-1; D possibly corresponds to TRBD1 (5 bases). Germline V gene lookup returns CDR1 SGHVS and CDR2 FQNEAQ. The V end was cut by 11 bases, the J end by 5 bases, with 18 bases between. This CDR3 contains 13 residues.

The chain is built from TRBV2 and TRBJ1-4; D is perhaps TRBD1 (6 bases). Germline V gives CDR1 SNHLY, CDR2 FYNNEI. Deletions cut 4 bases from V and 0 bases from J, with 15 bases between. The CDR3 contains 17 residues. Here the CDR3 DNA reads TGTGCCAGCAGTGGCAGGACAGCCGAAGCAACTAATGAAAAACTGTTTTTT. Translated, it gives CASSGRTAEATNEKLFF.

The chain links TRBV9 to TRBJ1-2, with D possibly TRBD1 on 5 matching bases. CDR1 and CDR2 from the germline V gene are SGDLS and YYNGEE. V gave up 0 bases and J gave up 8 bases, with 14 bases separating them. The CDR3 consists of 14 residues. Written as DNA, the CDR3 is TGTGCCAGCAGCGTAGCAAGTGCAGGGAGGGGCTACACCTTC. This encodes CASSVASAGRGYTF.

This sequence joins TRBV4-1 and TRBJ2-5; TRBD2 might be the D (6 bases). V lost 2 bases and J 5 bases, leaving 15 bases between the germline ends. This CDR3 region has 15 residues. Germline-derived CDR1 and CDR2 are MGHRA and YSYEKL. The CDR3 reads CASSQSTAGGETQYF. The CDR3, as DNA: TGCGCCAGCAGCCAATCGACCGCCGGAGGGGAGACCCAGTACTTC.

The gene calls are TRBV28 and TRBJ2-7; maybe TRBD2 (6 bases). The CDR3 length is 13 residues. Between the trimmed V and J ends, which lost 6 bases and 2 bases, there was a span of 11 bases. Germline-derived CDR1 and CDR2 are MDHEN and SYDVKM. Written as DNA, the CDR3 is TGTGCCAGCAGCGGGACTCTCCCCTACGAGCAGTACTTC. Residues: CASSGTLPYEQYF.

The V and J genes are TRBV6-6 and TRBJ2-1; TRBD2 might be the D (6 bases). With 5 bases removed from V and 1 base from J, the gap between germline ends came to 12 bases. The CDR3 is 15 residues long. The germline gives CDR1 MNHNY, CDR2 SVGAGI (reference sequence). The CDR3 sequence: CASSNLAPSYNEQFF. The CDR3, as DNA: TGTGCCAGCAGTAATCTAGCGCCGTCCTACAATGAGCAGTTCTTC.

This clone has more than one count but fewer than ten. The chain combines TRBV29-1 with TRBJ1-1; D is perhaps TRBD1 (6 bases). The CDR3 length is 14 residues. CDR1 is SQVTM, CDR2 ANQGSEA, per germline. Trimming removed 8 bases from V and 0 bases from J, with 16 bases in between. CDR3 sequence: CSSKGGVLNTEAFF. The CDR3 nucleotides read TGCAGCTCCAAGGGGGGGGTTCTGAACACTGAAGCTTTCTTT.

This clone was counted only a few times. The chain recombines TRBV5-1 with TRBJ2-2, with 7 bases aligning to TRBD1. V was pared by 0 bases and J by 3 bases, with 5 bases of the junction left unmatched. From germline, CDR1 is SGHRS and CDR2 YFSETQ. The CDR3 extends over 16 amino acids. CDR3 nucleotide sequence: TGCGCCAGCAGCTTGGCCACAGGGGTGGACACCGGGGAGCTGTTTTTT. Protein product: CASSLATGVDTGELFF.

This clone was seen only a few times. For the CDR3, the DNA is TGTGCCAGCTCCTTGGACAGGGGGACCTACGAGCAGTACTTC. Encoded protein: CASSLDRGTYEQYF. J is TRBJ2-7 and V is TRBV18; 10 bases map to TRBD1. V lost 6 bases to trimming and J lost 2 bases; unmatched junction nucleotides: 4. CDR1 is KGHSH and CDR2 is LQKENI in the germline V gene. The CDR3 is made up of 14 amino acids.

The V gene is TRBV18, the J gene TRBJ1-1, with 8 nucleotides matching TRBD1. With 6 bases clipped from V and 0 bases from J, the junction kept 21 bases outside the gene matches. CDR1 and CDR2 (germline): KGHSH, LQKENI. CDR3 length equals 20 residues. In nucleotides, the CDR3 is TGTGCCAGCTCCATCCTTCCTTCCGGGACAGGCGGCGAGATGAACACTGAAGCTTTCTTT. Encoded protein: CASSILPSGTGGEMNTEAFF.

This chain uses TRBV28 with TRBJ1-4; perhaps TRBD1 as D (5 bases). V gave up 5 bases and J gave up 8 bases, with 21 bases separating them. Germline V gene data show CDR1 as MDHEN and CDR2 as SYDVKM. CDR3 length equals 16 residues. In DNA, the CDR3 is TGTGCCAGCAGTCTCCTGACTAGCAGGGCTGGAGAAAAACTGTTTTTT. Encoded protein: CASSLLTSRAGEKLFF. Full variable domain (outside the CDR3, taken from reference TRBV28 and TRBJ1-4): DVKVTQSSRYLVKRTGEKVFLECVQDMDHENMFWYRQDPGLGLRLIYFSYDVKMKEKGDIPEGYSVSREKKERFSLILESASTNQTSMYLCASSLLTSRAGEKLFFGSGTQLSVL.

This clone was seen more than once but under ten times. The J gene is TRBJ2-3, the V gene TRBV11-1; 7 positions match TRBD1. From germline, CDR1 is SGHAT and CDR2 FQDESV (reference sequence). V was pared by 5 bases and J by 2 bases, with 7 bases of the junction left unmatched. The CDR3 extends over 15 amino acids. CDR3 loop: CASSQWGQHTDTQYF. CDR3 in DNA: TGTGCCAGCAGCCAATGGGGACAGCACACAGATACGCAGTATTTT.

The chain has TRBV18 and TRBJ2-5; possibly TRBD2 for D (6 bases). CDR1 and CDR2 from the germline V gene are KGHSH and LQKENI. The CDR3 has 17 residues. Trimming cost V 3 bases and J 4 bases, with 21 bases left between them. CDR3 in DNA: TGTGCCAGCTCACCCCTCGCCGTTAGCGGCGGAGGAGAGACCCAGTACTTC. Its translation is CASSPLAVSGGGETQYF.

The rearrangement uses TRBV9 and TRBJ2-1, with 7 bases fitting TRBD2. Germline CDR1 is SGDLS and CDR2 is YYNGEE. This CDR3 spans 16 amino acids. The junction had 7 bases not matched to a gene; V was cut back by 4 bases and J by 0 bases. The CDR3 loop reads CASSTFSGGSYNEQFF. As DNA, the CDR3 is TGTGCCAGCAGCACCTTCTCGGGAGGCTCCTACAATGAGCAGTTCTTC.

There are a few counts of this clone. The V gene is TRBV28, the J gene TRBJ1-4, with 10 bases that match TRBD1. CDR3 length equals 14 residues. Germline V gene sequence: CDR1 MDHEN, CDR2 SYDVKM. The J segment lost 8 bases and the V segment lost 4 bases, leaving 4 bases of the junction unmatched. In DNA, the CDR3 is TGTGCCAGCAGTTCCCCGGGACAGGGGGAAAAACTGTTTTTT. This translates into CASSSPGQGEKLFF.

The DNA of the CDR3 is TGTGCCAGCACTTCAGAGGGTCGGCAGGGGACAGATACGCAGTATTTT. This codes for CASTSEGRQGTDTQYF. The chain has TRBV28 and TRBJ2-3, with D possibly matching TRBD1 (6 bases). Germline assignment: CDR1 MDHEN and CDR2 SYDVKM. Trimming removed 7 bases at V and 3 bases at J, with 20 bases between. The CDR3 is 16 residues long.

V and J are TRBV7-2 and TRBJ1-5; 11 bases match TRBD1. In germline, CDR1 is SGHTA, CDR2 FQGNSA. The CDR3 sequence is 15 residues long. Unmatched junction bases numbered 7, after V lost 5 bases and J lost 7 bases. The CDR3 loop is CASSPRTGGDQPQHF. The CDR3 DNA reads TGTGCCAGCAGCCCCCGGACAGGGGGCGACCAGCCCCAGCATTTT.